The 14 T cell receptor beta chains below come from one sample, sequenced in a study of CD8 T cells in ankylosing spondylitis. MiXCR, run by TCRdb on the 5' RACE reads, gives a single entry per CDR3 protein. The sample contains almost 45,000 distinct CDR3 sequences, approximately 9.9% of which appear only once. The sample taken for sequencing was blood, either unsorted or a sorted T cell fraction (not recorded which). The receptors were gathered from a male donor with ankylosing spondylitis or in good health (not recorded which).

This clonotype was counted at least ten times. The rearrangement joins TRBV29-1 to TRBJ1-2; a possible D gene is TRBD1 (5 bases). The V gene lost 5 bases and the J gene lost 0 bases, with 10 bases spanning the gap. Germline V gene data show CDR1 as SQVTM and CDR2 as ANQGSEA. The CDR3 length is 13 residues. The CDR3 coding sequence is TGCAGCGTTTCGACAGAGGCTAACTATGGCTACACCTTC. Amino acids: CSVSTEANYGYTF.

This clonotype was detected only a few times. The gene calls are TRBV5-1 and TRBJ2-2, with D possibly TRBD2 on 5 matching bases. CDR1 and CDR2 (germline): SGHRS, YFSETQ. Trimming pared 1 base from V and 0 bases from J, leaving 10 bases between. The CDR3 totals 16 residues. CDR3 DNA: TGCGCCAGCAGCTTGACGAGGGTGGCGAACACCGGGGAGCTGTTTTTT. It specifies CASSLTRVANTGELFF.

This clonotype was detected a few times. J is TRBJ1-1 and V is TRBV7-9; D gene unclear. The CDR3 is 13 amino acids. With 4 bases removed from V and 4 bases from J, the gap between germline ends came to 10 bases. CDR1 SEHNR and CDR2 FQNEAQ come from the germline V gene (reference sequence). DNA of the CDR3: TGTGCCAGCAGCTCCTTGGTGGTCACTGAAGCTTTCTTT. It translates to CASSSLVVTEAFF.

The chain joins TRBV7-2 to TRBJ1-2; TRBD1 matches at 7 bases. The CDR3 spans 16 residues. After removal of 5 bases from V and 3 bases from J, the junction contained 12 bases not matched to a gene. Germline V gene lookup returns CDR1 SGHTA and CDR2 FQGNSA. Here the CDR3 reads CASSGDREKIDYGYTF. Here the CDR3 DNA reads TGTGCCAGCAGCGGCGACAGGGAGAAGATCGACTATGGCTACACCTTC.

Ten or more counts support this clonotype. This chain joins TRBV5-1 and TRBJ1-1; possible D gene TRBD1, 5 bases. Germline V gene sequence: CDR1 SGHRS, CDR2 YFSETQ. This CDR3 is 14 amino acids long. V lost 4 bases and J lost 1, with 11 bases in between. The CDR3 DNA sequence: TGCGCCAGCAGCCCCCAGGGAGCGAACACTGAAGCTTTCTTT. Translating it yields CASSPQGANTEAFF.

CDR3 residues: CASSLLQGNTEAFF. DNA for the CDR3: TGTGCCAGCAGCTTACTCCAAGGGAACACTGAAGCTTTCTTT. This chain links TRBV7-9 with TRBJ1-1; the D is unclear. The CDR3 runs to 14 residues. Per the germline V gene, CDR1 is SEHNR and CDR2 is FQNEAQ (reference sequence). Trimming took 2 bases from V and 1 from J, leaving 8 bases between them.

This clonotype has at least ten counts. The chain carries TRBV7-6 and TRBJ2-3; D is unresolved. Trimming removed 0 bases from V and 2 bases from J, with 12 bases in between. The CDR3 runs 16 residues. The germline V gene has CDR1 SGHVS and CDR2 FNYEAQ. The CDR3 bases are TGTGCCAGCAGCTTAGCCGTAAAGCACTCCACAGATACGCAGTATTTT. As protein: CASSLAVKHSTDTQYF.

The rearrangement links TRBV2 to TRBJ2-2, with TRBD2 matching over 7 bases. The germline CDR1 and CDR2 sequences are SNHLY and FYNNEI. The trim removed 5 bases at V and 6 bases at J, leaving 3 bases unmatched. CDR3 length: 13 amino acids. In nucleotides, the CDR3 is TGTGCCAGCAGTAGACTAGCCGCCGGGGAGCTGTTTTTT. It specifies CASSRLAAGELFF.

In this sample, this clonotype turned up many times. The chain's CDR3 is CASKARGPYNEQFF. The CDR3 DNA reads as TGTGCCAGCAAAGCAAGGGGTCCCTACAATGAGCAGTTCTTC. The V and J genes are TRBV6-1 and TRBJ2-1, with D perhaps matching TRBD1 (5 bases). Trimming took off 7 bases at V and 2 bases at J, with 12 bases between the two ends. The germline gives CDR1 MNHNS, CDR2 SASEGT. The CDR3 extends over 14 amino acids.

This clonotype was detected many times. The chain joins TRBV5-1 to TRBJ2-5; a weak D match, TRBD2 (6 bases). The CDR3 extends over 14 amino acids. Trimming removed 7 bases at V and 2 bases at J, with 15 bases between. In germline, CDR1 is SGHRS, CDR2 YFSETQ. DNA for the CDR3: TGCGCCAGCGCCTTAGGGGACTTTCAAGAGACCCAGTACTTC. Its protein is CASALGDFQETQYF.

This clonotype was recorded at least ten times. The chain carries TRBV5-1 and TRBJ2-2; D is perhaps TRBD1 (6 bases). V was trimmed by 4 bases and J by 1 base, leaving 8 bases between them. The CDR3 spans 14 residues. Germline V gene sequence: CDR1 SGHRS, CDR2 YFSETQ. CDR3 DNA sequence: TGCGCCAGCAGCATGGGACAGAACACCGGGGAGCTGTTTTTT. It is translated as CASSMGQNTGELFF.

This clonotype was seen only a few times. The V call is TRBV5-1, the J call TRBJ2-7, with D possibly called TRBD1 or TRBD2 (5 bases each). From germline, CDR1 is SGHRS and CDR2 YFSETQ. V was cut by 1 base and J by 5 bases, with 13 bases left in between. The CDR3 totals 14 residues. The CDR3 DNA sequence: TGCGCCAGCAGCTTGCAGAGGGGATCGGACGAGCAGTACTTC. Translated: CASSLQRGSDEQYF.

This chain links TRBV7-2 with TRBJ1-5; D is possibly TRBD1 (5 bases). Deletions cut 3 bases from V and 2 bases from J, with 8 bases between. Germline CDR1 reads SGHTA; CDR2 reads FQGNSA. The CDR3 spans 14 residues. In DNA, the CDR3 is TGTGCCAGCAGCTTCAAAGGGGGCAATCAGCCCCAGCATTTT. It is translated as CASSFKGGNQPQHF. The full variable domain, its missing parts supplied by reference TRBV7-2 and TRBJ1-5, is GAGVSQSPSNKVTEKGKDVELRCDPISGHTALYWYRQSLGQGLEFLIYFQGNSAPDKSGLPSDRFSAERTGGSVSTLTIQRTQQEDSAVYLCASSFKGGNQPQHFGDGTRLSIL.

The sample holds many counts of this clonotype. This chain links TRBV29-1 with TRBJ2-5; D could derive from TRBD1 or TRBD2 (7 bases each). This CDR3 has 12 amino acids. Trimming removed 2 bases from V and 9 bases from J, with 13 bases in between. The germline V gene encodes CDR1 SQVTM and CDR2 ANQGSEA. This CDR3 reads CSVESRGGAQYF. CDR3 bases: TGCAGCGTTGAAAGCAGGGGGGGGGCCCAGTACTTC.